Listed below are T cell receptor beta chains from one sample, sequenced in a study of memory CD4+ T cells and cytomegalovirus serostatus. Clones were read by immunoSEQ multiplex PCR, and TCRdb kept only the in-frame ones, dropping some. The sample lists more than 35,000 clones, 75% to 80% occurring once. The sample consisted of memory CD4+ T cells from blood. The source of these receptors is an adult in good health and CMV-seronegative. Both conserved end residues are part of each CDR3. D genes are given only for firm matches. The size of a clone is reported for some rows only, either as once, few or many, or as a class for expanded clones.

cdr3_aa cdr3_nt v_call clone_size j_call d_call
CASSQVKGGAFF TGTGCCAGCAGCCAAGTAAAGGGGGGGGCTTTCTTT TRBV14 . TRBJ1-1 .
CASSVTGQDNEKLFF TGTGCCAGCAGCGTGACGGGACAGGATAATGAAAAACTGTTTTTT TRBV9 . TRBJ1-4 TRBD1
CASSPDRTSGETQYF TGTGCCAGCAGCCCCGACAGGACTAGCGGGGAGACCCAGTACTTC TRBV7-9 . TRBJ2-5 TRBD2
CASSLWMRGYNEQFF TGTGCCAGCAGTTTATGGATGAGGGGTTACAATGAGCAGTTCTTC TRBV27 . TRBJ2-1 .
CASSYGGRNTIYF TGTGCCAGCAGTTACGGGGGGAGAAACACCATATATTTT TRBV6-5 few TRBJ1-3 .
CASSLQGNYEQYF TGCGCCAGCAGCTTACAGGGGAACTACGAGCAGTACTTC TRBV5-1 . TRBJ2-7 TRBD1
CASSENRGNQPQHF TGTGCCAGCAGCGAAAACAGGGGCAATCAGCCCCAGCATTTT TRBV7-2 . TRBJ1-5 .
CASSLGRDQPQHF TGTGCCAGCAGCTTAGGCCGGGATCAGCCCCAGCATTTT TRBV7-8 . TRBJ1-5 .
CAWRGGQGETQYF TGTGCCTGGAGAGGGGGGCAAGGGGAGACCCAGTACTTC TRBV30 . TRBJ2-5 .
CATSAGQGARPQHF TGTGCCACCAGCGCGGGCCAGGGGGCGAGGCCCCAGCATTTT TRBV15 once TRBJ1-5 TRBD1
CASSFYSSNQPQHF TGTGCCAGTAGTTTCTACAGTAGCAATCAGCCCCAGCATTTT TRBV19 . TRBJ1-5 .
CASSPFGTSGGGGPGELFF TGTGCCAGCTCACCATTCGGGACTAGCGGGGGCGGAGGACCCGGGGAGCTGTTTTTT TRBV18 . TRBJ2-2 TRBD2
CASSYGGEQYF TGTGCCAGCAGTTACGGGGGGGAGCAGTACTTC TRBV6-5 . TRBJ2-7 .
CASSEQGRRNSPLHF TGTGCCAGCAGTGAGCAGGGACGGCGCAATTCACCCCTCCACTTT TRBV2 . TRBJ1-6 .
CASSLDGNTEAFF TGTGCCAGCAGTCTTGACGGAAACACTGAAGCTTTCTTT TRBV2 . TRBJ1-1 .
CASRSLQDSDEKLFF TGTGCCAGTAGGTCGTTACAGGATAGCGATGAAAAACTGTTTTTT TRBV19 . TRBJ1-4 .
CASSLQGNTEAFF TGCGCCAGCAGCTTGCAAGGGAACACTGAAGCTTTCTTT TRBV5-1 once TRBJ1-1 .
CASSVAGGKETQYF TGTGCCAGCAGCGTAGCGGGGGGAAAAGAGACCCAGTACTTC TRBV9 . TRBJ2-5 TRBD2
CATSRGDRGNQPQHF TGTGCCACCAGCAGAGGGGACAGGGGAAATCAGCCCCAGCATTTT TRBV15 . TRBJ1-5 TRBD1
CASSDSGGADGELFF TGTGCCAGCAGTGATAGCGGGGGGGCCGACGGGGAGCTGTTTTTT TRBV25-1 . TRBJ2-2 TRBD2
CSGGLKNEQFF TGCAGTGGGGGACTAAAGAATGAGCAGTTCTTC TRBV20-1 . TRBJ2-1 TRBD2
CATSSPRVSSYEQYF TGTGCCACCAGCAGTCCCAGGGTTAGCTCCTACGAGCAGTACTTC TRBV15 . TRBJ2-7 .
CASSLKGAGLGEGRTEAFF TGTGCCAGCAGCTTAAAGGGTGCGGGGCTAGGTGAGGGAAGGACTGAAGCTTTCTTT TRBV7-3 . TRBJ1-1 .
CASSLYSYNSPLHF TGTGCCAGCAGTTTATATAGCTATAATTCACCCCTCCACTTT TRBV27 . TRBJ1-6 .
CAWSPPETNYGYTF TGTGCCTGGAGCCCACCGGAGACTAACTATGGCTACACCTTC TRBV30 . TRBJ1-2 .
CASSLEAGGERTRVHEQYF TGTGCCAGCAGCTTAGAGGCAGGGGGCGAGAGGACTAGGGTACACGAGCAGTACTTC TRBV11-2 . TRBJ2-7 .
CASGRGGVLDGELFF TGTGCTAGTGGTAGGGGTGGAGTACTCGACGGGGAGCTGTTTTTT TRBV12-5 . TRBJ2-2 .
CASSLQPAGGDYGYTF TGTGCCAGCAGCCTACAACCGGCGGGGGGAGACTATGGCTACACCTTC TRBV5-5 . TRBJ1-2 .
CASTLGVDTEAFF TGCGCCAGCACCTTAGGGGTGGACACTGAAGCTTTCTTT TRBV5-1 . TRBJ1-1 .
CASSPLLAGTINEQFF TGTGCCAGCAGCCCCCTTCTAGCGGGGACGATCAATGAGCAGTTCTTC TRBV7-3 . TRBJ2-1 TRBD2
CASSDQALRGLNYGYTF TGTGCCAGCAGCGACCAAGCGTTGAGAGGACTTAACTATGGCTACACCTTC TRBV14 . TRBJ1-2 .
CASISFREQVHFTDTQYF TGCGCCAGCATATCCTTTCGAGAACAGGTCCATTTCACAGATACGCAGTATTTT TRBV23-1 . TRBJ2-3 .
CASSLNVDRRYNEQFF TGCGCCAGCAGCTTGAATGTGGACAGGCGTTACAATGAGCAGTTCTTC TRBV5-1 . TRBJ2-1 TRBD1
CASRLRDASYEQYF TGTGCCAGCAGGCTCCGGGACGCCTCCTACGAGCAGTACTTC TRBV6-5 . TRBJ2-7 .
CSVLDGRTAGGTDTQYF TGCAGCGTTCTGGATGGGCGGACGGCAGGAGGTACAGATACGCAGTATTTT TRBV29-1 . TRBJ2-3 .
CASSSGQGRSSYNSPLHF TGTGCCAGTAGTTCGGGACAGGGGAGAAGCTCCTATAATTCACCCCTCCACTTT TRBV19 . TRBJ1-6 TRBD1
CASSLGAGSGTDTQYF TGTGCCAGCAGCTTAGGAGCGGGCTCAGGCACAGATACGCAGTATTTT TRBV11-2 . TRBJ2-3 .